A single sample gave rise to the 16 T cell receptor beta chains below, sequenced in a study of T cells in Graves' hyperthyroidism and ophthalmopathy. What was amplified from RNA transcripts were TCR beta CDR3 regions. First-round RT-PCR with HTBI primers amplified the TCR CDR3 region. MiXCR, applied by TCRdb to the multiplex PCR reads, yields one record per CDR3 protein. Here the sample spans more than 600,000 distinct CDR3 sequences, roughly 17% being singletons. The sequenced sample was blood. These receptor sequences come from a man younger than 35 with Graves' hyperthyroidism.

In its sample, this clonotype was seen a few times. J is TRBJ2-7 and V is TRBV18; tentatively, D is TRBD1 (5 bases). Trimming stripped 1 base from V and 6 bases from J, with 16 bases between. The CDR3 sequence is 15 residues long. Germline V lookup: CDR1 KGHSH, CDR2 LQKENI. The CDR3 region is CASSPLAGQLGEQYF. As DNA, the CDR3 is TGTGCCAGCTCACCACTAGCAGGGCAACTCGGCGAGCAGTACTTC.

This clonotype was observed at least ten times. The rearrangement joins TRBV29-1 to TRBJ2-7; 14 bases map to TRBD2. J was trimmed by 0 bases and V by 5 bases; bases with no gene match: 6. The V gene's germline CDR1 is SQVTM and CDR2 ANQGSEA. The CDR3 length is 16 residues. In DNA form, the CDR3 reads TGCAGCGTTCCTGGGACTAGCGGGAGAAGCTCCTACGAGCAGTACTTC. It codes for CSVPGTSGRSSYEQYF.

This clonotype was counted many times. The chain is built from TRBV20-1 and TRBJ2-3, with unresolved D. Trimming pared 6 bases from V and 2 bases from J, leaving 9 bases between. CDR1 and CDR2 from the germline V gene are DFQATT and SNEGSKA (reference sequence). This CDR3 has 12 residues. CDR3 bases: TGCAGTGCCCCGAAAATCACAGATACGCAGTATTTT. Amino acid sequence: CSAPKITDTQYF.

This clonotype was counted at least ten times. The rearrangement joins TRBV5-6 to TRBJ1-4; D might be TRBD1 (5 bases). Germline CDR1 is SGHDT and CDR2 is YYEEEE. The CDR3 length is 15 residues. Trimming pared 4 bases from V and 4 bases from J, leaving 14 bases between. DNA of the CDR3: TGTGCCAGCAGCGAGGGGAAGGGGCTTAATGAAAAACTGTTTTTT. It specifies CASSEGKGLNEKLFF.

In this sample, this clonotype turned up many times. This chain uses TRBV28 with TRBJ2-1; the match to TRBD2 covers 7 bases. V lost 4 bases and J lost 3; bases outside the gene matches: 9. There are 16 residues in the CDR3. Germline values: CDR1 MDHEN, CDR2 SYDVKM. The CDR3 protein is CASSSFTSAVYNEQFF. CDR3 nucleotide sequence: TGTGCCAGCAGTTCCTTTACTAGCGCCGTCTACAATGAGCAGTTCTTC.

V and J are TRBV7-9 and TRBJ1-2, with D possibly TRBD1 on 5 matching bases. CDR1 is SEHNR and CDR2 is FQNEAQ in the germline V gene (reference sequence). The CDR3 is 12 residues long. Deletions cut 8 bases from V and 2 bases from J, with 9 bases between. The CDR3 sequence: CASGGMNYGYTF. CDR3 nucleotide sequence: TGTGCCAGCGGGGGGATGAACTATGGCTACACCTTC.

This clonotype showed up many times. The CDR3 DNA is TGTGCCATCGCGACTAGCGGGGCTCCTAGCCTGGATACGCAGTATTTT. Protein: CAIATSGAPSLDTQYF. The V and J genes are TRBV10-3 and TRBJ2-3; 11 positions agree with TRBD2. V dropped 8 bases and J dropped 6; count of bases not matched to a gene: 13. This CDR3 region has 16 residues. Germline-derived CDR1 and CDR2 are ENHRY and SYGVKD.

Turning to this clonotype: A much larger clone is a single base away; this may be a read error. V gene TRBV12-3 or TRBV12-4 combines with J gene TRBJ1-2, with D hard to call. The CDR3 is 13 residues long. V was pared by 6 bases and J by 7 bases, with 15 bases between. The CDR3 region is CASSSLYGGGYTF. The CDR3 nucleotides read TGTGCCAGCAGCTCTCTCTACGGAGGTGGCTACACCTTC.

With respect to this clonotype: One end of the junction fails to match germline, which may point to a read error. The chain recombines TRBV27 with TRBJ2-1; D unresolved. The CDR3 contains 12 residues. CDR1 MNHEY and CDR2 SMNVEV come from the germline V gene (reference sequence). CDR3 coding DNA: TGTGTCAGCAGCCTCGGATCCAATGAGCAGTTCTTC. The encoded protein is CVSSLGSNEQFF.

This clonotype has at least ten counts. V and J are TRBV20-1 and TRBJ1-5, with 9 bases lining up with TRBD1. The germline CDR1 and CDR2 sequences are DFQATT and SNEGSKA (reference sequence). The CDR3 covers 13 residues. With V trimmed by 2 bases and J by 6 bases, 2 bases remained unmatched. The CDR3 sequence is CSARTGGSQPQHF. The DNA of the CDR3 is TGCAGTGCTAGAACAGGGGGCAGTCAGCCCCAGCATTTT.

CDR3 bases: TGCAGTGCTAGTATAGCGGGAGGGAGCTCCTACAATGAGCAGTTCTTC. Amino acid sequence: CSASIAGGSSYNEQFF. The gene calls are TRBV20-1 and TRBJ2-1; TRBD2 matches at 11 bases. The CDR3 has 16 residues. J was trimmed by 0 bases and V by 3 bases; bases with no gene match: 4. CDR1 and CDR2 (germline): DFQATT, SNEGSKA (reference sequence).

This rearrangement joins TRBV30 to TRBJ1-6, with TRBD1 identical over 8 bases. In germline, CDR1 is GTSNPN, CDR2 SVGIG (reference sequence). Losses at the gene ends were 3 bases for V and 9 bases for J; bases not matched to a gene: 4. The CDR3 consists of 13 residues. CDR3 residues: CAWRGQGGSPLHF. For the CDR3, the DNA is TGTGCCTGGAGAGGACAGGGTGGTTCACCCCTCCACTTT. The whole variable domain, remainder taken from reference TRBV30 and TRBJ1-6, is SQTIHQWPATLVQPVGSPLSLECTVEGTSNPNLYWYRQAAGRGLQLLFYSVGIGQISSEVPQNLSASRPQDRQFILSSKKLLLSDSGFYLCAWRGQGGSPLHFGNGTRLTVT.

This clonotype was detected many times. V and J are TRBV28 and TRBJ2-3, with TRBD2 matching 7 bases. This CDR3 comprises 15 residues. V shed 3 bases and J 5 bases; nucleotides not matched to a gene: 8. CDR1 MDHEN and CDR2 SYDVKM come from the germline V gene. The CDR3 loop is CASSFWGRAEDTQYF. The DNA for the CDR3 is TGTGCCAGCAGTTTCTGGGGGAGGGCGGAAGATACGCAGTATTTT.

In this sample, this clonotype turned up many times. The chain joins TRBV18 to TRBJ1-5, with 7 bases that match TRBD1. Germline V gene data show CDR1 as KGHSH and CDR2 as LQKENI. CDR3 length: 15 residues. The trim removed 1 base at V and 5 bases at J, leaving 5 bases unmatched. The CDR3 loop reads CASSPRGQADQPQHF. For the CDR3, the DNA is TGTGCCAGCTCACCACGAGGACAGGCTGATCAGCCCCAGCATTTT.

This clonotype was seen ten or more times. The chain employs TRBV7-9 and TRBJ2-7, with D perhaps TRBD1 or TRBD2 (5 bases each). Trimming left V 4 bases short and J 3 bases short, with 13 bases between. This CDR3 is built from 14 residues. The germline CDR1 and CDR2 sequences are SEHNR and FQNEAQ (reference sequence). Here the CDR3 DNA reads TGTGCCAGCAGCTCCGTGGGACCCCTCTACGAGCAGTACTTC. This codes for CASSSVGPLYEQYF.

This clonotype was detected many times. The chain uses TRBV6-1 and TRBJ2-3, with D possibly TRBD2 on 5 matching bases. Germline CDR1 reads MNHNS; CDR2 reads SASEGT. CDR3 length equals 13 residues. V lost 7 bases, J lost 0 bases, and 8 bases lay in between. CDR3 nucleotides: TGTGCCAGCAAGACTACTAGCACAGATACGCAGTATTTT. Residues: CASKTTSTDTQYF.